This T cell receptor (beta chain) came from a study of cytomegalovirus exposure and HLA in healthy donors. Vbeta (60) and Jbeta (13) primers were used in the PCR. TCRdb's copy holds only in-frame clones and misses some; the assay was immunoSEQ multiplex PCR. Counted here are approximately 150,000 clones, 80% to 90% occurring once; the ten biggest clones make up approximately 12%. Notes on this clone: The antigen is unknown.

At sampling all donors were nominally healthy, likely with unrecorded immune exposures. Whole-study findings and limits: The study assumed roughly uniform donor sequencing depth for presence/absence analyses. Highest at DRB1 and lowest at HLA-C, TCR association rates differed among HLA loci in a later analysis.

This clonotype was obtained from a man aged 45-60 years in good health and CMV-seropositive. The sample consisted of PBMCs.

The CDR3 sequence: CASSPQGRGNQPQHF. CDR3 sequence (DNA): TGTGCCAGCAGTCCACAGGGAAGGGGCAATCAGCCCCAGCATTTT. The V call is TRBV27, the J call TRBJ1-5; a possible D gene is TRBD1 (6 bases). The CDR3 is 15 amino acids. The germline V gene encodes CDR1 MNHEY and CDR2 SMNVEV (reference sequence). Between the trimmed V and J ends, which lost 5 bases and 2 bases, there was a span of 13 bases.